A selection of T cell receptor beta chains follows, all from one sample in a study of chemoradiotherapy in HPV16-positive cancers. Only in-frame clones appear in the TCRdb table, and some are missing; sequencing was by immunoSEQ multiplex PCR. The sample includes more than 20,000 clones, roughly 90% of them seen just once. Sample: blood, taken from a patient who underwent chemoradiotherapy. The origin of the receptors is a human donor with HPV-associated anogenital cancer. Both conserved end residues are part of each CDR3.

>TRBJ2-1|16|TRBV4-3
CASSQEGTGPYNEQFF
>TRBJ1-5|15|TRBV10-3
CAISEAEFSNQPQHF
>TRBJ1-1|13|TRBV7-7
CASSLTENTEAFF
>TRBJ2-7|14|TRBV28
CASNRPGGGGLKYF
>TRBJ1-1|17|TRBV19
CASSIDSIPVSNTEAFF
>TRBJ2-7|13|TRBV18
CASSRQDSLEQYF
>TRBJ1-6|15|TRBV5-1
CASSLVNADNSPLHF
>TRBJ1-4|16|TRBV4-2
CASSQGPAGTNEKLFF
>TRBJ1-4|13|TRBV6-1
CASQQFYNEKLFF
>TRBJ2-2|14|TRBV19
CASSIVGWAGELFF
>TRBJ2-3|14|TRBV19
CATAPTGGKDTQYF
>TRBJ2-1|13|TRBV6-5
CASSYSIGGEQFF
>TRBJ2-3|17|TRBV11-3
CASSSRTSGGAPDTQYF
>TRBJ2-3|12|TRBV27
CASTGRRDTQYF
>TRBJ1-3|17|TRBV7-9
CASSLGLGSERWNTIYF
>TRBJ1-1|12|TRBV5-8
CASSLAKVEAFF
>TRBJ1-1|16|TRBV7-9
CASTLGRGRGGTEAFF
>TRBJ2-7|11|TRBV5-1
CASSDSYEQYF
>TRBJ2-5|12|TRBV6-5
CASSYRGETQYF
>TRBJ1-1|12|TRBV19
CASSRGGTEAFF
>TRBJ2-5|15|TRBV19
CASSTIRGLGETQYF
>TRBJ1-5|15|TRBV7-2
CASSPGGEIDQPQHF
>TRBJ2-3|14|TRBV9
CASSPQTSTDTQYF
>TRBJ1-2|15|TRBV6-1
CASSEVPGGGYGYTF
>TRBJ1-6|13|TRBV7-3
CASSYRGNSPLHF
>TRBJ1-4|12|TRBV27
CASSLSGEKLFF
>TRBJ1-3|19|TRBV4-2
CASSRRRQGAPGSGNTIYF
>TRBJ2-1|16|TRBV7-9
CASSLRSVSGGDEQFF
>TRBJ2-3|15|TRBV27
CASSLPGLAGGPVYF
>TRBJ2-5|15|TRBV9
CASSVASGPGETQYF
>TRBJ1-5|16|TRBV25-1
CASSGSGTGFNQPQHF
>TRBJ1-4|13|TRBV30
CAWTPGPNEKLFF
>TRBJ2-2|15|TRBV6-1
CASSPASRGTGELFF
>TRBJ2-1|18|TRBV5-1
CASSWGLLQTGVGNEQFF
>TRBJ2-1|15|TRBV6-5
CASSYRTSGHNEQFF
>TRBJ2-3|16|TRBV9
CASSSRQGEIVDTQYF
>TRBJ1-2|15|TRBV6-1
CASSPSLVANYGYTF
>TRBJ2-2|15|TRBV6-5
CATTRGTGGTGELFF
>TRBJ1-6|14|TRBV7-8
CASSLRQEVGALHF
>TRBJ1-2|15|TRBV19
CASSIVQTSNYGYTF
>TRBJ2-5|13|TRBV7-2
CASSFTVQETQYF
>TRBJ1-2|12|TRBV6-5
CASGQNSYGYTF
>TRBJ1-1|14|TRBV6-1
CASSEATVNTEAFF
>TRBJ1-2|13|TRBV15
CATSRGAREGYTF
>TRBJ1-5|19|TRBV6-4
CASSDSPRDRVYSNQPQHF
>TRBJ1-2|14|TRBV7-2
CASSFREQNYGYTF
>TRBJ2-3|15|TRBV29-1
CSVLNNRGSADTQYF
>TRBJ1-2|15|TRBV19
CASSWSGGANYGYTF
>TRBJ1-2|19|TRBV19
CASSSRGLLDSDQGNGYTF
>TRBJ2-1|19|TRBV9
CASSVAPPGLAGTPGGQFF
>TRBJ1-2|14|TRBV4-1
CASSQEGFGYGYTF
>TRBJ1-1|13|TRBV5-6
CASNARAYTEAFF
>TRBJ2-7|16|TRBV19
CASSRDYYQETYEQYF
>TRBJ1-1|14|TRBV6-5
CASSIQGDYTEAFF